This TCR beta chain was recorded in a study of cytomegalovirus exposure and HLA in healthy donors. The PCR used 60 Vbeta and 13 Jbeta primers. Methods used by the authors: Unique TCR beta chains numbered 60 million to 100 million in a later analysis, with about 11 million shared. Data came from immunoSEQ multiplex PCR; TCRdb stores just in-frame clones and leaves some out. For V, J and clone size, that table is used; D and trimming come from the DNA. Here the sample spans about 170,000 clones, around three quarters being singletons. This clone was observed a few times. The antigen is not known. The CDR3 has 16 amino acids. Trimming took 0 bases from V and 4 from J, leaving 12 bases between them. The V gene's germline CDR1 is LGHNA and CDR2 YSLEER. General study results and limits: Specific recognition of CMV antigens was confirmed in vitro for three chains (all CMV-associated). The classifier, whose performance was assessed in both the original and validation cohorts, reportedly diagnosed cytomegalovirus status with high specificity and sensitivity. In terms of immune exposure information, only CMV serostatus was available.

Specimen: PBMCs. The source is a woman aged 45-59 years in good health and CMV-seronegative. This chain joins TRBV4-3 and TRBJ2-2, with D possibly being TRBD2 (5 bases). The CDR3 loop reads CASSQERGFSTGELFF. The CDR3 coding sequence is TGCGCCAGCAGCCAAGAAAGAGGGTTTAGCACCGGGGAGCTGTTTTTT.